This T cell receptor beta chain came from a study of liver allograft versus peripheral blood T cells. Study in general: Liver transplant recipients had T cell receptor repertoires compared between transplanted liver and peripheral blood.

Whole-study findings and limits: It was reported that the T cell receptor repertoires found inside liver allografts differed from those that were detected in peripheral blood.

TCRdb recomputed calls from the reads with MiXCR, one row per CDR3 protein. The table has some 16,000 distinct CDR3 sequences, 20% to 25% seen once. The CDR3 has 14 residues. The V and J ends lost 8 bases and 3 bases respectively, with 13 bases between them. Details on this clonotype: Its antigen is unknown.

This chain links TRBV12-3 or TRBV12-4 with TRBJ1-4; D remains unclear. This clonotype was obtained from a human patient who had a liver transplant. Some T cells may possibly be graft donor cells. The CDR3 sequence: CASRRAVPNEKLFF. In DNA form, the CDR3 reads TGTGCCAGCCGGCGGGCCGTGCCTAATGAAAAACTGTTTTTT.